These 11 T cell receptor beta chains share one sample of origin, sequenced in a study of shared clonotypes between healthy human individuals. Produced via immunoSEQ multiplex PCR; TCRdb's table is partial and in-frame only. This sample has fewer than 650,000 clones, with over 60% found just once. The sequenced sample consisted of PBMCs. These receptors were collected from a woman aged 35 to 49 in good health. Some clones in this sample may be carry-over from other donors' samples.

As concerns this clone: This sequence may be a read error, since a much larger clone differs from it by one base. The sample carries other DNA sequences with the same CDR3. The chain has TRBV27 and TRBJ1-2, with D possibly being TRBD1 (5 bases). The CDR3 loop spans 14 amino acids. V gave up 6 bases and J gave up 2 bases, with 13 bases separating them. CDR1 is MNHEY and CDR2 is SMNVEV in the germline V gene (reference sequence). CDR3 DNA: TGTGCCAGCAGCCTTAGTTGGGGCAACTATGGCTACACCTTC. Translating gives CASSLSWGNYGYTF.

This clone was seen just once. The rearrangement joins TRBV27 to TRBJ2-2, with D unresolved. The germline CDR1 and CDR2 sequences are MNHEY and SMNVEV (reference sequence). This CDR3 has 13 amino acids. Between the trimmed V and J ends, which lost 0 bases and 8 bases, there was a span of 7 bases. CDR3 nucleotide sequence: TGTGCCAGCAGTTTATCAGGATGGGGGGAGCTGTTTTTT. Amino acids: CASSLSGWGELFF.

This clone has more than one count but fewer than ten. The CDR3: CASSQDLEGLAYNEQFF. In nucleotides, the CDR3 is TGCGCCAGCAGCCAAGATTTGGAGGGCCTTGCCTACAATGAGCAGTTCTTC. The chain links TRBV4-3 to TRBJ2-1; D is possibly TRBD2 (6 bases). The length of the CDR3 is 17 residues. Germline V CDR1 and CDR2: LGHNA, YSLEER. The ends were cut back, 0 bases at V and 2 bases at J, with 14 bases in the middle.

In its sample, this clone was seen once. The chain links TRBV7-2 to TRBJ2-7, with a tentative D call TRBD2 (6 bases). Trimming took 7 bases from V and 0 from J, leaving 19 bases between them. CDR1 and CDR2 (germline): SGHTA, FQGNSA. This CDR3 has 16 residues. In DNA, the CDR3 is TGTGCCAGCACGATCGGGGCGGGGTGGGGCTCCTACGAGCAGTACTTC. Translating gives CASTIGAGWGSYEQYF.

This chain joins TRBV5-4 and TRBJ1-2; D gene uncertain. The CDR3 extends over 14 amino acids. V was pared by 0 bases and J by 7 bases, with 13 bases between. CDR1 and CDR2 from the germline V gene are SGHNT and YYREEE (reference sequence). Here the CDR3 DNA reads TGTGCCAGCAGCTTGGTCGACAAGGCGGCTGGCTACACCTTC. Translation: CASSLVDKAAGYTF.

This clone has ten or more counts. This specimen includes other DNA sequences encoding the same CDR3. The genes are TRBV19 and TRBJ2-6, with D hard to call. This CDR3 is 15 amino acids long. Trimming removed 3 bases at V and 0 bases at J, with 6 bases between. Germline-derived CDR1 and CDR2 are LNHDA and SQIVND (reference sequence). The CDR3 sequence: CASSIHYSGANVLTF. The CDR3 nucleotides are TGTGCCAGTAGTATCCATTACTCTGGGGCCAACGTCCTGACTTTC.

This sequence joins TRBV15 and TRBJ1-1; weak D call: TRBD1 (5 bases). Between the trimmed V and J ends, which lost 3 bases and 1 base, there was a span of 9 bases. Germline-derived CDR1 and CDR2 are LNHNV and YYDKDF (reference sequence). The CDR3 has 14 residues. The CDR3 loop is CATSREDRNTEAFF. The CDR3, as DNA: TGTGCCACCAGCAGGGAAGACAGGAACACTGAAGCTTTCTTT.

This clone appeared once. This chain joins TRBV28 and TRBJ2-7; no clear D. The germline gives CDR1 MDHEN, CDR2 SYDVKM. V was pared by 6 bases and J by 2 bases, with 17 bases between. CDR3 length: 15 amino acids. The CDR3: CASSTHGRMPYEQYF. CDR3 coding DNA: TGTGCCAGCAGCACCCACGGACGGATGCCCTACGAGCAGTACTTC.

There are a few counts of this clone. This chain uses TRBV28 with TRBJ2-7, with 7 bases identical to TRBD1. The CDR3 is made up of 15 amino acids. The V and J ends lost 6 bases and 9 bases, in that order; junction bases with no gene match: 17. The V gene's germline CDR1 is MDHEN and CDR2 SYDVKM. DNA of the CDR3: TGTGCCAGCAGCCCCGGAGACAGGGATGTGGTCGGGCAGTACTTC. Its protein product is CASSPGDRDVVGQYF.

The V call is TRBV7-2, the J call TRBJ2-1; 11 bases are a match to TRBD2. V dropped 1 base and J dropped 10; count of bases not matched to a gene: 6. CDR1 is SGHTA and CDR2 is FQGNSA in the germline V gene. The CDR3 runs 15 residues. The DNA for the CDR3 is TGTGCCAGCAGCTTAGTTCTAGCGGGAGGACGGGAGCAGTTCTTC. Translated, it gives CASSLVLAGGREQFF.

The chain has TRBV19 and TRBJ2-2; 10 bases fit TRBD2. CDR1 and CDR2 from the germline V gene are LNHDA and SQIVND (reference sequence). The J segment lost 1 base and the V segment lost 4 bases, leaving 9 bases of the junction unmatched. This CDR3 has 18 residues. The DNA of the CDR3 is TGTGCCAGTAGTACTGGAGTGGGACTAGCGAAGAACACCGGGGAGCTGTTTTTT. Translation: CASSTGVGLAKNTGELFF.